These 13 T cell receptor beta chains were all obtained from the same sample, sequenced in a study of regulatory T cells in long-lasting Graves disease. The sample's time point: persistent/refractory GD, antithyroid drugs over 5 years with positive TRAb. The TCR library was made from RNA that had been extracted from PBMCs in TRIzol. Arm-PCR of CDR3 regions and iRepertoire HTBI primers were used to build TCR beta libraries. Using its own MiXCR run on the multiplex PCR reads, TCRdb lists one record per CDR3 protein. The sample holds about 420,000 distinct CDR3 sequences, about a quarter seen once. The source material was peripheral blood mononuclear cells (PBMCs), sampled when the disease was refractory, from a patient treated with antithyroid drugs. These receptor sequences come from a female donor with Graves disease.

This chain uses TRBV3-1 with TRBJ2-2, with 9 bases identical to TRBD2. Looked up from germline, CDR1 is LGHDT and CDR2 is YNNKEL (reference sequence). Losses at the gene ends were 0 bases for V and 6 bases for J; bases not matched to a gene: 14. The CDR3 runs to 19 residues. CDR3 sequence (DNA): TGTGCCAGCAGCCAAGATTTTGGCGGGAGGGGGCTTTTGGCCGGGGAGCTGTTTTTT. This translates into CASSQDFGGRGLLAGELFF.

This clonotype was seen only a few times. The chain recombines TRBV20-1 with TRBJ2-1, with a possible D match to TRBD2 (6 bases). Germline V CDR1 and CDR2: DFQATT, SNEGSKA (reference sequence). Trimming took 0 bases from V and 0 from J, leaving 12 bases between them. CDR3 length: 16 residues. The CDR3 reads CSARDVGSGSYNEQFF. CDR3 nucleotides: TGCAGTGCTAGAGATGTCGGGAGTGGCTCCTACAATGAGCAGTTCTTC.

The chain employs TRBV20-1 and TRBJ2-7; 8 nucleotides match TRBD1. Germline V CDR1 and CDR2: DFQATT, SNEGSKA (reference sequence). The CDR3 extends over 13 amino acids. The V gene end was trimmed by 1 base and the J gene end by 3 bases; junction bases not matched to a gene: 2. Written as DNA, the CDR3 is TGCAGTGCTAGAGGGACAGGGAACTACGAGCAGTACTTC. Translation gives CSARGTGNYEQYF.

This clonotype was seen more than once but under ten times. This chain connects TRBV10-3 to TRBJ1-3; a possible D gene is TRBD1 (5 bases). Germline CDR1 ENHRY, CDR2 SYGVKD. V dropped 6 bases and J dropped 7 bases, with 13 bases sitting between them. This CDR3 region has 13 residues. CDR3 loop: CAIRPGGRNTIYF. CDR3 sequence (DNA): TGTGCCATCAGACCGGGGGGGAGGAACACCATATATTTT.

This clonotype has only a few counts. This rearrangement joins TRBV18 to TRBJ2-1; D possibly corresponds to TRBD2 (6 bases). This CDR3 region has 16 residues. The germline V and J ends were trimmed by 3 bases and 9 bases, with 21 bases remaining between them. Germline CDR1 reads KGHSH; CDR2 reads LQKENI. DNA of the CDR3: TGTGCCAGCTCACCGGAGGGTAGTACTAGGCGGGGTGAGCAGTTCTTC. It codes for CASSPEGSTRRGEQFF.

This clonotype showed up many times. This chain connects TRBV5-5 to TRBJ2-1; TRBD2 matches at 8 bases. The germline V gene has CDR1 SGHKS and CDR2 YYEKEE (reference sequence). Trimming removed 4 bases from V and 2 bases from J; junction bases left unmatched: 8. This CDR3 contains 16 residues. The CDR3 reads CASSQSGTRAYNEQFF. The DNA for the CDR3 is TGTGCCAGCAGCCAATCCGGGACTAGAGCCTACAATGAGCAGTTCTTC.

This clonotype was found many times. This chain connects TRBV6-5 to TRBJ2-7; no firm D call. The germline V and J ends were trimmed by 2 bases and 7 bases, with 6 bases remaining between them. Germline V CDR1 and CDR2: MNHEY, SVGAGI. This CDR3 comprises 11 residues. CDR3 amino acids: CASSYVGEQYF. Here the CDR3 DNA reads TGTGCCAGCAGTTACGTCGGAGAGCAGTACTTC.

This clonotype was recorded at least ten times. The rearrangement uses TRBV28 and TRBJ2-7; TRBD2 aligns across 10 bases. This CDR3 is 15 amino acids long. Germline CDR1 reads MDHEN; CDR2 reads SYDVKM. V dropped 3 bases and J dropped 7; count of bases not matched to a gene: 9. The CDR3 loop reads CASSFGSGRPGEQYF. The CDR3, as DNA: TGTGCCAGCAGTTTTGGTAGCGGGAGGCCCGGAGAGCAGTACTTC.

The V and J genes are TRBV9 and TRBJ1-3; no definite D call. With 2 bases removed from V and 3 bases from J, the gap between germline ends came to 6 bases. The CDR3 covers 13 residues. Germline assignment: CDR1 SGDLS and CDR2 YYNGEE. CDR3 residues: CASSVWGGNTIYF. CDR3 DNA: TGTGCCAGCAGCGTTTGGGGTGGAAACACCATATATTTT.

This clonotype was seen more than once but under ten times. The genes are TRBV30 and TRBJ2-7; 10 bases align to TRBD2. V lost 4 bases to trimming and J lost 2 bases; unmatched junction nucleotides: 5. CDR1 GTSNPN and CDR2 SVGIG come from the germline V gene (reference sequence). The CDR3 is 14 residues long. The CDR3 loop is CAWKLAGRAYEQYF. In DNA, the CDR3 is TGTGCCTGGAAACTAGCGGGAAGGGCCTACGAGCAGTACTTC.

The genes are TRBV18 and TRBJ2-7, with D possibly matching TRBD2 (5 bases). The CDR3 length is 17 residues. CDR1 is KGHSH, CDR2 LQKENI, per germline. Trimming left V 0 bases short and J 0 bases short, with 15 bases between. The CDR3 loop is CASSPPAGRVSSYEQYF. In DNA form, the CDR3 reads TGTGCCAGCTCACCACCGGCTGGGCGGGTTAGCTCCTACGAGCAGTACTTC.

This clonotype came up a few times. The J gene is TRBJ2-7, the V gene TRBV5-1; 13 bases line up with TRBD2. CDR3 length: 19 residues. Germline-derived CDR1 and CDR2 are SGHRS and YFSETQ. Trimming removed 2 bases from V and 2 bases from J; junction bases left unmatched: 13. This chain's CDR3 is CASSFRPGTSGILPYEQYF. The CDR3, as DNA: TGCGCCAGCAGCTTCCGCCCCGGGACTAGCGGGATACTACCCTACGAGCAGTACTTC.

This clonotype has only a few counts. CDR3 amino acids: CASSSKQGGNTEAFF. The CDR3 nucleotides are TGCGCCAGCAGCTCGAAACAGGGAGGGAACACTGAAGCTTTCTTT. V gene TRBV5-1 combines with J gene TRBJ1-1; perhaps TRBD1 as D (6 bases). This CDR3 is built from 15 residues. V dropped 3 bases and J dropped 1 base, with 13 bases sitting between them. In germline, CDR1 is SGHRS, CDR2 YFSETQ.